The sequence of this T cell receptor beta chain was determined in a study of blood T cell repertoires in COVID-19. In the study overall: Samples came from the United States, Italy and Spain, spanning acute and convalescent COVID-19. In each case, the material was cDNA or gDNA derived from T cells, B-cell-depleted T cells, or PBMCs.

In the authors' methods: Amplified reference gene primers provided the basis for estimating nucleated cell counts. Clones were read by immunoSEQ multiplex PCR, and TCRdb kept only the in-frame ones, dropping some. V and J calls and clone size are copied from that table; D and trimming were computed from the DNA. Counted here are 95,000 to 120,000 clones, 70% to 90% occurring once; the ten biggest clones make up approximately 4.4%. This CDR3 has 14 amino acids. With 7 bases clipped from V and 4 bases from J, the junction kept 8 bases outside the gene matches. Germline CDR1 reads SNHLY; CDR2 reads FYNNEI.

The rearrangement joins TRBV2 to TRBJ1-2; 8 bases align to TRBD1. The sample comprised peripheral blood. The receptor was isolated from a woman aged 50 to 60 with acute or convalescent COVID-19. The CDR3 protein is CASTPGQAAYGYTF. In DNA, the CDR3 is TGTGCCAGCACCCCGGGACAGGCGGCCTATGGCTACACCTTC.